This T cell receptor beta chain came from a study of T cells in Graves' hyperthyroidism and ophthalmopathy. Regarding the study as a whole: Blood held most thyroid clonotypes expanded above 0.001 frequency.

Regions amplified from RNA transcripts were the TCR beta CDR3 regions. The HTBI primer set served for first-round RT-PCR of the TCR CDR3. A single record per CDR3 protein comes from TCRdb applying MiXCR to the multiplex PCR reads. The sample holds approximately 620,000 distinct CDR3 sequences; approximately 14% are singletons and the top ten take roughly 5.5%. This clonotype has at least ten counts. As yet, its antigen is unknown. Per the germline V gene, CDR1 is SEHNR and CDR2 is FQNEAQ (reference sequence). V was clipped by 5 bases and J by 5 bases, with 21 bases between them. The CDR3 runs 16 residues. These patients, aged 18 to 65, had recently diagnosed hyperthyroidism lasting under 2 months. Patients having uncontrolled infection, another autoimmune disease, pregnancy or lactation were not included.

The sample taken for sequencing was blood. The V gene is TRBV7-9, the J gene TRBJ2-5; D may be TRBD1 or TRBD2 (5 bases each). This TCR derives from a woman aged 25 to 39 with Graves' hyperthyroidism that later progressed to Graves' ophthalmopathy. CDR3 sequence reads: CASSPTGTQMRETQYF. The CDR3 DNA reads TGTGCCAGCAGCCCAACCGGGACGCAAATGAGGGAGACCCAGTACTTC. Full variable domain (outside the CDR3, taken from reference TRBV7-9 and TRBJ2-5): DTGVSQNPRHKITKRGQNVTFRCDPISEHNRLYWYRQTLGQGPEFLTYFQNEAQLEKSRLLSDRFSAERPKGSFSTLEIQRTEQGDSAMYLCASSPTGTQMRETQYFGPGTRLLVL.